This record concerns one TCR beta chain sequence. V gave up 2 bases and J gave up 10 bases, with 12 bases separating them. Germline V CDR1 and CDR2: LGHNA, YSLEER. This CDR3 is built from 13 residues. The record originates from a study of OX40 agonist ivuxolimab in advanced cancers. Study-wide background: Anti-PD-1, anti-PD-L1 or anti-CTLA-4 therapy given earlier was allowed, and 40% had some. In three patients, partial responses were observed, one with hepatocellular carcinoma and two with cutaneous melanoma.

Generated by immunoSEQ multiplex PCR, the TCRdb table keeps only in-frame clones and is missing some. Found here are around 140,000 clones, about 92% of them singletons; the top ten hold approximately 1%. The chain uses TRBV4-3 and TRBJ2-1; D possibly corresponds to TRBD2 (6 bases). The sequence was collected from an adult with an advanced solid tumor such as melanoma, head and neck, liver or kidney cancer. Sample: CD4+ or CD8+ T cells sorted from blood, taken in a trial of the OX40 agonist ivuxolimab. CDR3 protein: CASSQTRRGEQFF. The CDR3 DNA reads as TGCGCCAGCAGCCAAACCCGTCGGGGGGAGCAGTTCTTC.